This TCR beta chain was sequenced for a study of shared clonotypes between healthy human individuals. Points from the study as a whole: Compared with clonotypes that all four donors shared, non-shared clonotypes had lower generation probabilities.

An assay was performed, and its level was deep. Clones were read by immunoSEQ multiplex PCR, and TCRdb kept only the in-frame ones, dropping some. The sample lists about 980,000 clones; approximately 80% were seen once. This clone came up a few times. Its target is not known. Other DNA sequences in this specimen translate into the identical CDR3. Germline V CDR1 and CDR2: SQVTM, ANQGSEA. V was pared by 4 bases and J by 7 bases, with 11 bases between. The CDR3 contains 13 residues. The chain has TRBV29-1 and TRBJ1-6; D is ambiguous. The TCR originated in a man between 18 and 35 years old in good health. Sequencing was performed on memory CD4+ T cells sorted from blood. Specified subset: CD45RA-negative fraction. The CDR3 sequence: CSVAGDLNSPLHF. The CDR3 DNA reads as TGCAGCGTTGCTGGGGATCTGAATTCACCCCTCCACTTT.